This T cell receptor (beta chain) was sequenced during a study of OX40 agonist ivuxolimab in advanced cancers. On the study more broadly: Ivuxolimab, an agonistic anti-OX40 (CD134) antibody, was given to patients. Ivuxolimab was delivered to patients intravenously every 2 weeks at doses spanning 0.01 to 10 mg/kg.

Trimming removed 1 base from V and 3 bases from J, with 10 bases in between. CDR1 is SGHRS, CDR2 YFSETQ, per germline. This CDR3 has 14 amino acids. Sequenced by immunoSEQ multiplex PCR; TCRdb stores in-frame clones only, minus some. Of about 88,000 clones listed, 75% to 90% are singletons. The chain recombines TRBV5-1 with TRBJ1-1; TRBD1 might be the D (5 bases). Material: CD4+ or CD8+ T cells sorted from blood, obtained in a trial of the OX40 agonist ivuxolimab. This receptor was identified in an adult with an advanced solid tumor such as melanoma, head and neck, liver or kidney cancer. In DNA form, the CDR3 reads TGCGCCAGCAGCTTGACGGGGGAATACACTGAAGCTTTCTTT. Translating gives CASSLTGEYTEAFF.